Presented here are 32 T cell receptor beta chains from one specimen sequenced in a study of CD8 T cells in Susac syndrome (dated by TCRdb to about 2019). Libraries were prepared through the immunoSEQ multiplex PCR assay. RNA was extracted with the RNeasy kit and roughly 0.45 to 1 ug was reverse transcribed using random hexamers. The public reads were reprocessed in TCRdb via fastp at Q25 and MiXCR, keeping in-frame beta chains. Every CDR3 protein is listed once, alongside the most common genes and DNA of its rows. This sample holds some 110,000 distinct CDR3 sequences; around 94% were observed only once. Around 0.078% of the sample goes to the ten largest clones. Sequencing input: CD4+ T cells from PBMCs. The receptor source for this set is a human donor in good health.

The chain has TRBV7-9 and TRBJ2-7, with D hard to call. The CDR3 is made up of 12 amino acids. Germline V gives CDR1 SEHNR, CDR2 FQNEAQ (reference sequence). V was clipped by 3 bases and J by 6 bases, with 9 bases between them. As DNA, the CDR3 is TGTGCCAGCAGCTTGTCTCTAGGCGAGCAGTACTTC. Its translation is CASSLSLGEQYF.

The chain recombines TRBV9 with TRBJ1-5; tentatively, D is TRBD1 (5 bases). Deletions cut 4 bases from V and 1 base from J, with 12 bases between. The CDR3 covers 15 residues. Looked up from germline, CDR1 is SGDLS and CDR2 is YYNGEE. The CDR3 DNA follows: TGTGCCAGCAGCCCCTCCGCAGGGAGCAATCAGCCCCAGCATTTT. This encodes CASSPSAGSNQPQHF.

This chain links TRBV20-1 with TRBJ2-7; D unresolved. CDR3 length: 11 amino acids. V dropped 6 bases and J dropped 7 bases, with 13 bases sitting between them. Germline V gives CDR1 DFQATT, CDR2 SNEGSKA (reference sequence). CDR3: CSAGPMREQYF. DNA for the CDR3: TGCAGTGCCGGACCCATGAGGGAGCAGTACTTC.

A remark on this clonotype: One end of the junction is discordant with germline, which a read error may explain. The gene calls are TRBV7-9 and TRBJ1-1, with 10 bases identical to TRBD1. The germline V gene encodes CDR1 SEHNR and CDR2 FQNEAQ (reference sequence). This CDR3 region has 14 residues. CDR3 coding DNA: TGTGCCAGCAGCTCGGGACAGGGGAACTCTGAAGCTTTCTTT. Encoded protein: CASSSGQGNSEAFF. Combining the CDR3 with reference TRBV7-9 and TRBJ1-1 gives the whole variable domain DTGVSQNPRHKITKRGQNVTFRCDPISEHNRLYWYRQTLGQGPEFLTYFQNEAQLEKSRLLSDRFSAERPKGSFSTLEIQRTEQGDSAMYLCASSSGQGNSEAFFGQGTRLTVV.

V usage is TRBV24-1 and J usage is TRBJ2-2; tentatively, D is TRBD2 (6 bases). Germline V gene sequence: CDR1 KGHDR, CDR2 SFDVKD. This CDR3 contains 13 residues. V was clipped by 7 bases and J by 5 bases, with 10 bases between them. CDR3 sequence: CATRREATGELFF. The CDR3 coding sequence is TGTGCCACCAGAAGGGAGGCTACCGGGGAGCTGTTTTTT.

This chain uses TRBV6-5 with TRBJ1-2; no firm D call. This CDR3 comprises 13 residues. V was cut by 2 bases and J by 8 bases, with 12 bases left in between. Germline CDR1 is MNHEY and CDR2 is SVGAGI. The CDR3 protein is CASSYREGGGYTF. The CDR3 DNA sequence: TGTGCCAGCAGTTACCGGGAGGGCGGCGGCTACACCTTC.

The CDR3 coding sequence is TGTGCCAGTAGTATCTTCAGCGGGTACAATGAGCAGTTCTTC. Translation gives CASSIFSGYNEQFF. J is TRBJ2-1 and V is TRBV19; a possible D gene is TRBD2 (6 bases). Trimming left V 3 bases short and J 4 bases short, with 10 bases between. Germline V CDR1 and CDR2: LNHDA, SQIVND (reference sequence). The CDR3 is 14 amino acids.

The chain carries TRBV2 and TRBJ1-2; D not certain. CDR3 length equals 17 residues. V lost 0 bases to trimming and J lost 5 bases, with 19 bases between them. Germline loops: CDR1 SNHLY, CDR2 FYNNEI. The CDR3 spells CASSEAPQTSAVYGYTF. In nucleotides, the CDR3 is TGTGCCAGCAGTGAAGCGCCACAGACTTCGGCAGTTTATGGCTACACCTTC.

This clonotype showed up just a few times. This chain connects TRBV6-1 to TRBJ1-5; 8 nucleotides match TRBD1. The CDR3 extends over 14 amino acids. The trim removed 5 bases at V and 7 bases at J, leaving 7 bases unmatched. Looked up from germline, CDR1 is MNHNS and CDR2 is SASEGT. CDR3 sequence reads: CASSPAGGSQPQHF. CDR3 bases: TGTGCCAGCAGTCCCGCAGGGGGCTCCCAGCCCCAGCATTTT.

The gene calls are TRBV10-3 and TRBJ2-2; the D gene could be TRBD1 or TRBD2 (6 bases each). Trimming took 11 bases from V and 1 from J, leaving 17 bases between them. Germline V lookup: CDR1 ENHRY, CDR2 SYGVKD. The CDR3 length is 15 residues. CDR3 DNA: TGTGCCTACCGGGGGCAGGGCGGGAACACCGGGGAGCTGTTTTTT. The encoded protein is CAYRGQGGNTGELFF.

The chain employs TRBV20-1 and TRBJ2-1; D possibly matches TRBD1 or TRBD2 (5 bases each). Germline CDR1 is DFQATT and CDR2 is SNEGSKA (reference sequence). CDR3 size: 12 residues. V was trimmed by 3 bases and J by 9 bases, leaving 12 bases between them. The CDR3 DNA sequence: TGCAGTGCTAGGCCGGGACCTAGTGAGCAGTTCTTC. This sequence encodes CSARPGPSEQFF.

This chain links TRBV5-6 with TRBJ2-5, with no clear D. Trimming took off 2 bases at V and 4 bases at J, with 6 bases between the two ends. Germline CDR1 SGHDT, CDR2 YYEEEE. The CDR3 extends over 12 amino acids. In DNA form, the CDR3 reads TGTGCCAGCAGCTTTGTTCCAGAGACCCAGTACTTC. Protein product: CASSFVPETQYF.

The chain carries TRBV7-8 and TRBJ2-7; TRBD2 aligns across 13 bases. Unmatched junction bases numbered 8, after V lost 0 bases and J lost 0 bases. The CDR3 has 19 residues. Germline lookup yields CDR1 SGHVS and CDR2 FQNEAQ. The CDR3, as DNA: TGTGCCAGCAGCTTAGCGGTGACTAGCGGGAGGCTGAGCTCCTACGAGCAGTACTTC. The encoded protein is CASSLAVTSGRLSSYEQYF.

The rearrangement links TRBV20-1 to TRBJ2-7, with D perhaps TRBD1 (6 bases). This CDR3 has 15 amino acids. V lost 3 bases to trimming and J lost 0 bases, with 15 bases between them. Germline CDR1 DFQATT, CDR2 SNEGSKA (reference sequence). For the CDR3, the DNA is TGCAGTGCTAGTCCCGGGACAAGGGTCTCCTACGAGCAGTACTTC. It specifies CSASPGTRVSYEQYF.

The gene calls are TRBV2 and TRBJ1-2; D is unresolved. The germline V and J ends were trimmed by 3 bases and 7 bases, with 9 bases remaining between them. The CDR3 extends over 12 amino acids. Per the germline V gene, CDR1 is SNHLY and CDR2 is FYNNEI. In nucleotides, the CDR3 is TGTGCCAGCAGTGAGATCACGGGTGGCTACACCTTC. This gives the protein CASSEITGGYTF.

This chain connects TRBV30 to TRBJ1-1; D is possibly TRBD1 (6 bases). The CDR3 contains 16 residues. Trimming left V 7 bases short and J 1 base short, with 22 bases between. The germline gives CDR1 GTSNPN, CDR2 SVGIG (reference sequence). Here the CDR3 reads CAFRRKQGEANTEAFF. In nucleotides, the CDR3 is TGTGCCTTCCGTAGGAAACAGGGCGAGGCGAACACTGAAGCTTTCTTT.

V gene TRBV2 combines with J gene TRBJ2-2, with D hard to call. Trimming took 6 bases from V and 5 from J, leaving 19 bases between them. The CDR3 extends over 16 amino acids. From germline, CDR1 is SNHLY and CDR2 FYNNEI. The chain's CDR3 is CASRAGEHRQTGELFF. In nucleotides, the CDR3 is TGTGCCAGCAGGGCAGGCGAACATAGGCAAACCGGGGAGCTGTTTTTT.

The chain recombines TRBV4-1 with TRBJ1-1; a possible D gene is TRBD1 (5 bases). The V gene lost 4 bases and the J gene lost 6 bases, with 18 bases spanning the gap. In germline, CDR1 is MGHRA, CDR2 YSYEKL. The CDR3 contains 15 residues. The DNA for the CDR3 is TGCGCCAGCAGCCCGATCGGAGCTAGGGGCCCTGAAGCTTTCTTT. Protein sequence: CASSPIGARGPEAFF.

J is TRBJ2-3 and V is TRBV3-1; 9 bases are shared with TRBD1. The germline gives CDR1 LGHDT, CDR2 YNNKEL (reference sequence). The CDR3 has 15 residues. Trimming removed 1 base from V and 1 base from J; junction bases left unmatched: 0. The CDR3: CASSQGQGGTDTQYF. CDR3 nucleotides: TGTGCCAGCAGCCAAGGACAGGGGGGCACAGATACGCAGTATTTT.

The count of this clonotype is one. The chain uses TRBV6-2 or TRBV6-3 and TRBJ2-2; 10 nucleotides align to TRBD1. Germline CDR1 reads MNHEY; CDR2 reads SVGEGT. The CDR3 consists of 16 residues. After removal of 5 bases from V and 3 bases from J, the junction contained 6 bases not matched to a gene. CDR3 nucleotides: TGTGCCAGCAGTCCCTCCGGGACAGGGGACACCGGGGAGCTGTTTTTT. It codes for CASSPSGTGDTGELFF.

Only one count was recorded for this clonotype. This chain's CDR3 is CASSLRAGGQGNEQFF. CDR3 sequence (DNA): TGTGCCAGCAGCCTAAGAGCGGGAGGGCAAGGTAATGAGCAGTTCTTC. The chain is built from TRBV3-1 and TRBJ2-1; 10 nucleotides align to TRBD2. Germline V lookup: CDR1 LGHDT, CDR2 YNNKEL (reference sequence). This CDR3 is 16 amino acids long. The V and J ends lost 4 bases and 7 bases, in that order; junction bases with no gene match: 10.

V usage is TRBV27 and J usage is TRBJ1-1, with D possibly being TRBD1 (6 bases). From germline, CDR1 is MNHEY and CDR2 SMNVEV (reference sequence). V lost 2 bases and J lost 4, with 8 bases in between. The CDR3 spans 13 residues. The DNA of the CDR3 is TGTGCCAGCAGTTTAAACAGGGCCACTGAAGCTTTCTTT. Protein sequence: CASSLNRATEAFF.

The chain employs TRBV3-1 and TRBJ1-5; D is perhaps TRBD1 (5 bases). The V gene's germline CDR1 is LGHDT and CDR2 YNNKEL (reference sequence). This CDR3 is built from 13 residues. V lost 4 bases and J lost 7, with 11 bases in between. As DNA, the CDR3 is TGTGCCAGCAGCCGGGCCCCAGGGCAGCCCCAGCATTTT. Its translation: CASSRAPGQPQHF.

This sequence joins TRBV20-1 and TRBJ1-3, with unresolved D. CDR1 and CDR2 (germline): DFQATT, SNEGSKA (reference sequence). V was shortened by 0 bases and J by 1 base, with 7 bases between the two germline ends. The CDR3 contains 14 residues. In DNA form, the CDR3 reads TGCAGTGCTAGAGATCGGATTTCTGGAAACACCATATATTTT. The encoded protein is CSARDRISGNTIYF.

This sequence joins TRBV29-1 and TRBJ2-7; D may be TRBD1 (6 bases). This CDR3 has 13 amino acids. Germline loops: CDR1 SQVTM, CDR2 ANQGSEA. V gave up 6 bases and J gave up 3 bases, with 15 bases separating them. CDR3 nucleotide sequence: TGCAGCGTGGGGGCAGGCTTTGACTACGAGCAGTACTTC. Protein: CSVGAGFDYEQYF.

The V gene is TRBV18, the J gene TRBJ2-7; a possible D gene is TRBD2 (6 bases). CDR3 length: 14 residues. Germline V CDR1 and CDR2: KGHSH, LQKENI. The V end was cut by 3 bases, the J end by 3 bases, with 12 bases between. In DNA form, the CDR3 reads TGTGCCAGCTCACCGACTAGTAAGGACTACGAGCAGTACTTC. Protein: CASSPTSKDYEQYF.

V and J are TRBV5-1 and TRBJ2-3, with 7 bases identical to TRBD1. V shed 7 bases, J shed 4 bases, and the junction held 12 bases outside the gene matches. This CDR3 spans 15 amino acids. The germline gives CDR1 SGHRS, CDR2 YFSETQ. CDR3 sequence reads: CASWETGQRPDTQYF. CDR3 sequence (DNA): TGCGCCAGCTGGGAGACAGGGCAAAGACCAGATACGCAGTATTTT.

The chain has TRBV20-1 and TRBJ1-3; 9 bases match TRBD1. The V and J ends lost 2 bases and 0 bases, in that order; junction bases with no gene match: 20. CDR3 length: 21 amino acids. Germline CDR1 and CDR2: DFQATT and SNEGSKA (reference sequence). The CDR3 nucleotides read TGCAGTGCTAGAAGCCACACTCAACCGGGACAGGGACTTAGCTCTGGAAACACCATATATTTT. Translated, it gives CSARSHTQPGQGLSSGNTIYF.

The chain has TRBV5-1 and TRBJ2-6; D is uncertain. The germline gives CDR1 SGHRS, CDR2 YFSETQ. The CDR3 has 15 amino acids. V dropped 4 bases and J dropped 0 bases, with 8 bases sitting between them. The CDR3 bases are TGCGCCAGCAGCCCTAGTAGCTCTGGGGCCAACGTCCTGACTTTC. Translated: CASSPSSSGANVLTF. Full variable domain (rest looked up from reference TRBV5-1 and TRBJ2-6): KAGVTQTPRYLIKTRGQQVTLSCSPISGHRSVSWYQQTPGQGLQFLFEYFSETQRNKGNFPGRFSGRQFSNSRSEMNVSTLELGDSALYLCASSPSSSGANVLTFGAGSRLTVL.

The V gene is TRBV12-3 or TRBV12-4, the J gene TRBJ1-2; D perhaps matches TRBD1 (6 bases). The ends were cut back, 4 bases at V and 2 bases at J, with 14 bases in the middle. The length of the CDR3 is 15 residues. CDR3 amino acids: CASSSRGGENYGYTF. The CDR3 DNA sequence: TGTGCCAGCAGTTCCCGGGGGGGCGAGAACTATGGCTACACCTTC.

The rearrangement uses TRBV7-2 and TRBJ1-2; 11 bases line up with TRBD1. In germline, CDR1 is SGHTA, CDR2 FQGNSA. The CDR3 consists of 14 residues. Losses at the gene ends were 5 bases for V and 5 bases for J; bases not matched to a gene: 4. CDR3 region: CASSRDRGIYGYTF. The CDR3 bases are TGTGCCAGCAGCCGGGACAGGGGGATTTATGGCTACACCTTC.

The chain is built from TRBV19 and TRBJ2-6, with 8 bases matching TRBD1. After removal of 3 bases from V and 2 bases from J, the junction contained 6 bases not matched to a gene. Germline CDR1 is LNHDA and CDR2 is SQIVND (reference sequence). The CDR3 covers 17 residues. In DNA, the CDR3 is TGTGCCAGTAGTATGAGGACAGGGACTGCTGGGGCCAACGTCCTGACTTTC. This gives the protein CASSMRTGTAGANVLTF.